The clone carrying this TCR beta chain turned up a few times. This sample is drawn from a study of blood T cell repertoires in COVID-19. Across the whole study: The United States, Italy and Spain were the sources of the acute and convalescent COVID-19 samples.

Sequencing was performed with immunoSEQ multiplex PCR; in TCRdb, only in-frame clones are kept and a portion is missing. Of 350,000 to 500,000 clones in the sample, about 88% were seen once. Germline V gene data show CDR1 as SNHLY and CDR2 as FYNNEI. V was shortened by 2 bases and J by 5 bases, with 4 bases between the two germline ends. CDR3 length: 11 amino acids. This rearrangement joins TRBV2 to TRBJ2-7; no clear D. Sequencing was performed on PBMCs or T cells enriched from blood (not recorded which). The source of this sequence is a woman aged 18-30 years who had been exposed to COVID-19. In DNA form, the CDR3 reads TGTGCCAGCAGTGAAACGGACGAGCAGTACTTC. Translating it yields CASSETDEQYF.